The 16 T cell receptor beta chains reported below all come from one sample, sequenced in a study of blood T cells in healthy people across ages. Together with a sample-barcoded 5' primer, a J-beta primer mix was included in a second PCR lasting about 6 to 11 cycles. TCRdb re-called the 5' RACE reads through MiXCR, storing one row per CDR3 protein. The sample holds nearly 1 million distinct CDR3 sequences, around 54% seen once. Specimen: blood. Receptor source: a woman aged 55-70 years in good health.

This clonotype was recorded many times. CDR3 region: CASSPLGETQYF. In nucleotides, the CDR3 is TGTGCCAGCAGCCCCCTGGGGGAGACCCAGTACTTC. The chain is built from TRBV7-9 and TRBJ2-5; D is unresolved. The CDR3 covers 12 residues. Germline V gene data show CDR1 as SEHNR and CDR2 as FQNEAQ (reference sequence). V was clipped by 5 bases and J by 5 bases, with 9 bases between them.

This clonotype was seen more than once but under ten times. This CDR3 reads CAWSGEQYF. CDR3 bases: TGTGCCTGGAGTGGTGAGCAGTACTTC. The rearrangement links TRBV30 to TRBJ2-7; D remains unclear. V was trimmed by 1 base and J by 7 bases, leaving 2 bases between them. Germline V gene lookup returns CDR1 GTSNPN and CDR2 SVGIG (reference sequence). The length of the CDR3 is 9 residues.

The chain recombines TRBV4-1 with TRBJ2-6; TRBD2 matches at 7 bases. The length of the CDR3 is 17 residues. The junction had 5 bases not matched to a gene; V was cut back by 2 bases and J by 1 base. Germline V gene data show CDR1 as MGHRA and CDR2 as YSYEKL. The CDR3 nucleotides are TGCGCCAGCAGCCAACGCCGGGGGGAGTCTGGGGCCAACGTCCTGACTTTC. Amino acids: CASSQRRGESGANVLTF.

The chain carries TRBV20-1 and TRBJ2-1; TRBD2 aligns across 8 bases. The CDR3 is made up of 16 amino acids. From germline, CDR1 is DFQATT and CDR2 SNEGSKA (reference sequence). With 3 bases clipped from V and 4 bases from J, the junction kept 11 bases outside the gene matches. CDR3 nucleotides: TGCAGTGCTAGGGCCCGGACTAGCAATTTATACAATGAGCAGTTCTTC. Amino acid sequence: CSARARTSNLYNEQFF.

This clonotype has just a few counts. The J gene is TRBJ2-5, the V gene TRBV6-6; D remains ambiguous. Germline CDR1 reads MNHNY; CDR2 reads SVGAGI (reference sequence). The CDR3 covers 15 residues. V lost 2 bases, J lost 1 base, and 11 bases lay in between. The CDR3 protein is CASSYGGVIQETQYF. CDR3 coding DNA: TGTGCCAGCAGTTACGGTGGGGTCATCCAAGAGACCCAGTACTTC.

The chain has TRBV6-5 and TRBJ1-1; D uncertain. The CDR3 has 16 residues. Germline V gene sequence: CDR1 MNHEY, CDR2 SVGAGI. V was pared by 0 bases and J by 1 base, with 12 bases between. The DNA for the CDR3 is TGTGCCAGCAGTTACTCTTTAAACCCACGGAACACTGAAGCTTTCTTT. Protein sequence: CASSYSLNPRNTEAFF.

This clonotype was observed a few times. This chain links TRBV15 with TRBJ2-4; perhaps D is TRBD1 or TRBD2 (5 bases each). The DNA end is more similar to TRBJ2-5, so the J call may be wrong. CDR1 is LNHNV and CDR2 is YYDKDF in the germline V gene (reference sequence). The CDR3 totals 15 residues. DNA of the CDR3: TGTGCCACCAGCAGAGATATTGGGGGAGAGGAGACCCAGTACTTC. Its protein product is CATSRDIGGEETQYF.

V gene TRBV7-2 combines with J gene TRBJ2-1; 13 bases match TRBD2. The germline V gene encodes CDR1 SGHTA and CDR2 FQGNSA. This CDR3 comprises 19 residues. The junction had 6 bases not matched to a gene; V was cut back by 1 base and J by 0 bases. CDR3 residues: CASSLVGTSGISSYNEQFF. In nucleotides, the CDR3 is TGTGCCAGCAGCTTAGTAGGGACTAGCGGGATTAGCTCCTACAATGAGCAGTTCTTC.

This clonotype has just a few counts. In DNA form, the CDR3 reads TGTGCCAGCAGAGGACAGGATCCTTCACCCCTCCACTTT. Translating gives CASRGQDPSPLHF. The chain couples TRBV6-5 to TRBJ1-6; 7 nucleotides agree with TRBD1. Germline trimming cut 6 bases from V and 9 bases from J; bases unmatched to any gene: 5. Germline V gene lookup returns CDR1 MNHEY and CDR2 SVGAGI. This CDR3 contains 13 residues.

The chain uses TRBV6-5 and TRBJ2-6, with 10 bases that match TRBD1. This CDR3 contains 17 residues. CDR1 MNHEY and CDR2 SVGAGI come from the germline V gene. J lost 1 base, V lost 2 bases, and 2 bases had no gene match. The CDR3 loop reads CASSYDRGPSGANVLTF. The CDR3 coding sequence is TGTGCCAGCAGTTACGACAGGGGGCCTTCTGGGGCCAACGTCCTGACTTTC.

The chain employs TRBV5-1 and TRBJ2-2; TRBD1 matches 9 bases. Germline V gene lookup returns CDR1 SGHRS and CDR2 YFSETQ. CDR3 length: 14 amino acids. The trim removed 6 bases at V and 5 bases at J, leaving 5 bases unmatched. The CDR3 is CASKGQGTTGELFF. In DNA, the CDR3 is TGCGCCAGCAAAGGACAGGGGACTACCGGGGAGCTGTTTTTT.

The chain couples TRBV20-1 to TRBJ2-4, with 13 bases lining up with TRBD2. V dropped 6 bases and J dropped 6; count of bases not matched to a gene: 11. Germline loops: CDR1 DFQATT, CDR2 SNEGSKA (reference sequence). The CDR3 sequence is 16 residues long. CDR3 sequence reads: CSAGTGTSGIRNIQYF. The CDR3, as DNA: TGCAGTGCCGGGACCGGGACTAGCGGGATTAGAAACATTCAGTACTTC.

The table lists this clonotype with a few counts. J is TRBJ2-5 and V is TRBV7-2; 15 bases match TRBD2. The J segment lost 11 bases and the V segment lost 5 bases, leaving 12 bases of the junction unmatched. The CDR3 spans 16 residues. The germline CDR1 and CDR2 sequences are SGHTA and FQGNSA. DNA for the CDR3: TGTGCCAGCAGCGCGAGGACTAGCGGGAGGGCCCAAGAGCAGTACTTC. Residues: CASSARTSGRAQEQYF.

The table lists this clonotype with a few counts. The chain combines TRBV12-3 or TRBV12-4 with TRBJ2-5; 9 bases match TRBD2. There are 14 residues in the CDR3. With 6 bases clipped from V and 4 bases from J, the junction kept 6 bases outside the gene matches. CDR3 region: CASRSLLAGETQYF. DNA of the CDR3: TGTGCCAGCAGATCCCTACTAGCGGGAGAGACCCAGTACTTC.

This clonotype was seen a handful of times. This chain joins TRBV13 and TRBJ2-7; 8 bases fit TRBD1. The CDR3 runs 14 residues. The ends lost 4 bases at V and 2 bases at J; junction bases unmatched: 4. Germline loops: CDR1 PRHDT, CDR2 FYEKMQ (reference sequence). Here the CDR3 DNA reads TGTGCCAGCAGCTCGCAGGGGGCCCCCTACGAGCAGTACTTC. Residues: CASSSQGAPYEQYF.

J is TRBJ1-5 and V is TRBV21-1; TRBD1 is the table's D call and was not checked against the DNA. TRBV21-1 is classified as a pseudogene. There are 17 residues in the CDR3. DNA of the CDR3: TGTGCCAGGCCGGGGACAGGCAGAATCACTAGGAATCAGCCCCAGCATTTT. Translating it yields CARPGTGRITRNQPQHF.